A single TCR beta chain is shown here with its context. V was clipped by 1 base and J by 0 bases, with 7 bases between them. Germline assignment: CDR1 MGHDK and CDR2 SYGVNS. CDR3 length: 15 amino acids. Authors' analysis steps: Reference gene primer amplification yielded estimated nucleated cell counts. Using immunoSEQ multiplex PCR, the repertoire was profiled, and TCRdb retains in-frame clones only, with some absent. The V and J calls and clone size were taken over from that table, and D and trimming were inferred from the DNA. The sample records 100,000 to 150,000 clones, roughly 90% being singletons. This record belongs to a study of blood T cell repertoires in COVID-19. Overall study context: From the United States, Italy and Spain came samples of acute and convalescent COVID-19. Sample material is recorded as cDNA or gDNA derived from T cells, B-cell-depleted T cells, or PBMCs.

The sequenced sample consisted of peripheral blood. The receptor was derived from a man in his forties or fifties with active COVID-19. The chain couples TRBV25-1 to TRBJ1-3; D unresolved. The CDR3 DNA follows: TGTGCCAGCAGTGAATCGCGGGCCTCTGGAAACACCATATATTTT. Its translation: CASSESRASGNTIYF. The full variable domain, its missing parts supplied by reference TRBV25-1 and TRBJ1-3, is EADIYQTPRYLVIGTGKKITLECSQTMGHDKMYWYQQDPGMELHLIHYSYGVNSTEKGDLSSESTVSRIRTEHFPLTLESARPSHTSQYLCASSESRASGNTIYFGEGSWLTVV.